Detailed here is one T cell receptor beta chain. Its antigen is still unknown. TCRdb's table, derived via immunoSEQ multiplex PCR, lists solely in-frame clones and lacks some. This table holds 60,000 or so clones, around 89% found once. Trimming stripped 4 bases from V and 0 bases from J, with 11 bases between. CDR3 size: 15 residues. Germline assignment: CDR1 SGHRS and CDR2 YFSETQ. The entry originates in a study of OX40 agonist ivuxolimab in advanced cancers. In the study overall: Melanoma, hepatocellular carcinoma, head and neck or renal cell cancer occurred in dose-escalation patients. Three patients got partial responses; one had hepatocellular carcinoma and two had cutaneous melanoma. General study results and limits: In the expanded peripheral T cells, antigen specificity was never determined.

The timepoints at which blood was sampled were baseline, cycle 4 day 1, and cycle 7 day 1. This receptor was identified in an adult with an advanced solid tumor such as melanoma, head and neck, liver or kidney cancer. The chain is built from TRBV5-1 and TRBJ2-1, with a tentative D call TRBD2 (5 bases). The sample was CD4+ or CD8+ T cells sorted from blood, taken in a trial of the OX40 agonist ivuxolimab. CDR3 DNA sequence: TGCGCCAGCAGCCCGGGGTCTAGCTCCTACAATGAGCAGTTCTTC. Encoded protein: CASSPGSSSYNEQFF.